This T cell receptor beta chain was captured in a study of T cells in localized non-small cell lung cancer. Study-wide results and caveats: The study detected a median 57 of the top 100 tumor clones in adjacent lung. Overall survival was longer when the density of T cells in the blood was higher.

This clone was seen once. Its antigen is still unknown. Sequencing used immunoSEQ multiplex PCR; TCRdb keeps in-frame clones, though not all of them. This table holds about 31,000 clones, 88% found once. CDR1 is MNHNS and CDR2 is SASEGT in the germline V gene. With 5 bases clipped from V and 3 bases from J, the junction kept 4 bases outside the gene matches. The CDR3 spans 14 residues. This chain connects TRBV6-1 to TRBJ2-5; 9 positions match TRBD1. The receptor comes from a woman aged 35 to 70 with stage III lung adenocarcinoma. The source was peripheral blood mononuclear cells, collected before any cancer treatment. The CDR3 is CASSYTGGEETQYF. CDR3 coding DNA: TGTGCCAGCAGTTATACAGGGGGCGAAGAGACCCAGTACTTC.